This is a list of T cell receptor beta chains from one sample in a study of shared clonotypes between healthy human individuals. Method: immunoSEQ multiplex PCR; TCRdb's copy keeps in-frame clones and lacks some. The sample comprises 470,000 or so clones, approximately 78% of which are singletons, and around 12% rests with the top ten. The sample comprised PBMCs. All receptors derive from a woman aged 35 to 49 in good health. Some clones in this sample may be carry-over from other donors' samples. The CDR3 runs from the conserved cysteine through the conserved F or W. Fields, in order: clone size, D gene, J gene, V gene, CDR3 length, CDR3 protein, CDR3 DNA. D genes are given only for firm matches. Rows may omit the clone size; those that give it use once, few, many or a size class.

>NA|NA|TRBJ2-7|TRBV30|15
CAWSPGDGTPYEQYF
TGTGCCTGGAGCCCAGGGGACGGCACCCCCTACGAGCAGTACTTC
>NA|NA|TRBJ1-1|TRBV7-9|14
CASSPLTQNTEAFF
TGTGCCAGCAGCCCCTTAACTCAGAACACTGAAGCTTTCTTT
>NA|NA|TRBJ2-7|TRBV5-1|13
CASSLGLTYEQYF
TGCGCCAGCAGCTTGGGACTTACTTACGAGCAGTACTTC
>NA|NA|TRBJ2-7|TRBV6-1|14
CASSEITGPYEQYF
TGTGCCAGCAGTGAAATAACGGGACCCTACGAGCAGTACTTC
>NA|NA|TRBJ1-1|TRBV7-9|14
CASSLVSGGTEAFF
TGTGCCAGCAGCTTAGTAAGCGGTGGCACTGAAGCTTTCTTT
>NA|NA|TRBJ2-7|TRBV19|13
CATLKGGTYEQYF
TGTGCCACTCTAAAGGGTGGGACCTACGAGCAGTACTTC
>few|TRBD2|TRBJ2-3|TRBV18|16
CASSPRTSGSTDTQYF
TGTGCCAGCTCACCGCGGACTAGCGGAAGCACAGATACGCAGTATTTT
>few|NA|TRBJ2-1|TRBV29-1|15
CSVEDHVNGYNEQFF
TGCAGCGTTGAAGATCATGTGAATGGTTACAATGAGCAGTTCTTC
>NA|NA|TRBJ1-5|TRBV5-1|14
CASSKGDNNQPQHF
TGCGCCAGCAGCAAAGGGGATAACAATCAGCCCCAGCATTTT
>many|NA|TRBJ1-3|TRBV28|16
CASSQPVRAQGNTIYF
TGTGCCAGCAGTCAACCTGTACGGGCACAGGGAAACACCATATATTTT